This T cell receptor beta chain was sequenced for a study of blood T cell repertoires in COVID-19. Per the study methods: Reference gene primer amplification in the assay estimated nucleated cell counts. Sequencing was performed with immunoSEQ multiplex PCR; in TCRdb, only in-frame clones are kept and a portion is missing. V and J calls plus clone size are reproduced from that table; the DNA served to infer D and trimming. Among around 250,000 clones listed, around 90% were seen once. Germline CDR1 and CDR2: SGHTA and FQGNSA. The V and J ends lost 4 bases and 2 bases, in that order; junction bases with no gene match: 1. This CDR3 comprises 15 residues.

The chain uses TRBV7-2 and TRBJ2-2; 10 bases are a match to TRBD2. Material: peripheral blood. The sequence was obtained from a woman aged 35 to 49 who had recovered from COVID-19. The CDR3 protein is CASSWTSGNTGELFF. The CDR3 coding sequence is TGTGCCAGCAGCTGGACTAGCGGCAACACCGGGGAGCTGTTTTTT.